Presented here are 26 T cell receptor beta chains from one specimen sequenced in a study of T cells in localized non-small cell lung cancer. Sequenced by immunoSEQ multiplex PCR; TCRdb stores in-frame clones only, minus some. The sample has around 50,000 clones; around 86% are singletons. This specimen consisted of peripheral blood, obtained before any cancer treatment. Every receptor here comes from a woman aged 40-75 years with stage I lung adenocarcinoma.

The genes are TRBV29-1 and TRBJ2-5, with 16 bases fitting TRBD2. Germline V lookup: CDR1 SQVTM, CDR2 ANQGSEA. V was clipped by 6 bases and J by 1 base; unmatched bases: 8. This CDR3 contains 17 residues. The CDR3 region has the DNA TGCAGCGTCGAACCGGGACTAGCGGGGGGGCTCCAAGAGACCCAGTACTTC. Translation: CSVEPGLAGGLQETQYF. Full variable domain (rest looked up from reference TRBV29-1 and TRBJ2-5): SAVISQKPSRDICQRGTSLTIQCQVDSQVTMMFWYRQQPGQSLTLIATANQGSEATYESGFVIDKFPISRPNLTFSTLTVSNMSPEDSSIYLCSVEPGLAGGLQETQYFGPGTRLLVL.

CDR3 sequence (DNA): TGTGCCTGGAGTGTAGGGGCAGGGGCCACCTACGAGCAGTACTTC. Its translation: CAWSVGAGATYEQYF. The rearrangement uses TRBV30 and TRBJ2-7, with TRBD1 as a possible D gene (6 bases). CDR1 and CDR2 from the germline V gene are GTSNPN and SVGIG (reference sequence). V lost 0 bases, J lost 2 bases, and 14 bases lay in between. The CDR3 extends over 15 amino acids.

The J gene is TRBJ1-5, the V gene TRBV19; unclear D gene. The CDR3 extends over 14 amino acids. The germline V and J ends were trimmed by 1 base and 8 bases, with 12 bases remaining between them. The germline gives CDR1 LNHDA, CDR2 SQIVND (reference sequence). The CDR3 DNA reads as TGTGCCAGTAGTATAGGAGGGCAATGGGAGCCCCAGCATTTT. Encoded protein: CASSIGGQWEPQHF.

The chain recombines TRBV5-1 with TRBJ2-2, with D uncertain. Germline CDR1 SGHRS, CDR2 YFSETQ. The ends were cut back, 0 bases at V and 1 base at J, with 7 bases in the middle. The CDR3 has 15 residues. The CDR3 sequence is CASSLAQGNTGELFF. The CDR3 DNA follows: TGCGCCAGCAGCTTGGCCCAAGGGAACACCGGGGAGCTGTTTTTT. Full variable domain (remainder filled in from reference TRBV5-1 and TRBJ2-2): KAGVTQTPRYLIKTRGQQVTLSCSPISGHRSVSWYQQTPGQGLQFLFEYFSETQRNKGNFPGRFSGRQFSNSRSEMNVSTLELGDSALYLCASSLAQGNTGELFFGEGSRLTVL.

The chain employs TRBV4-3 and TRBJ1-2, with D unclear. V lost 3 bases to trimming and J lost 0 bases, with 11 bases between them. CDR1 is LGHNA, CDR2 YSLEER, per germline. The length of the CDR3 is 15 residues. The CDR3 DNA follows: TGCGCCAGCAGCCATCCTGGGCAGTCTAACTATGGCTACACCTTC. This gives the protein CASSHPGQSNYGYTF.

CDR3: CASRRQGRDTEAFF. The CDR3 DNA reads TGTGCCAGCAGGCGACAGGGTAGGGACACTGAAGCTTTCTTT. This chain joins TRBV27 and TRBJ1-1, with TRBD1 matching over 7 bases. The length of the CDR3 is 14 residues. The germline gives CDR1 MNHEY, CDR2 SMNVEV (reference sequence). Trimming took 6 bases from V and 3 from J; bases not matched to a gene: 7.

This rearrangement joins TRBV7-2 to TRBJ2-7, with 11 bases that match TRBD1. This CDR3 is built from 15 residues. V was pared by 6 bases and J by 3 bases, with 7 bases of the junction left unmatched. Germline CDR1 SGHTA, CDR2 FQGNSA. DNA of the CDR3: TGTGCCAGCAGAGAACCGGGACAGGGGGGCTACGAGCAGTACTTC. Translation gives CASREPGQGGYEQYF.

This clone was counted between two and nine times. The gene calls are TRBV19 and TRBJ1-2; 8 bases are shared with TRBD1. J lost 4 bases, V lost 9 bases, and 13 bases had no gene match. This CDR3 has 15 residues. Per germline, CDR1 LNHDA and CDR2 SQIVND (reference sequence). CDR3 residues: CASTFRTGTIYGYTF. The CDR3 DNA reads as TGTGCCAGCACTTTTCGGACAGGGACCATCTATGGCTACACCTTC.

The chain links TRBV15 to TRBJ1-2, with a weak D call TRBD1 (6 bases). Germline CDR1 LNHNV, CDR2 YYDKDF (reference sequence). This CDR3 contains 15 residues. V was pared by 7 bases and J by 2 bases, with 17 bases between. The CDR3: CATTGGGEGNYGYTF. CDR3 nucleotide sequence: TGTGCCACCACCGGAGGGGGAGAGGGGAACTATGGCTACACCTTC.

This rearrangement joins TRBV6-5 to TRBJ1-2; TRBD1 might be the D (6 bases). CDR1 and CDR2 (germline): MNHEY, SVGAGI. The length of the CDR3 is 15 residues. Deletions cut 2 bases from V and 6 bases from J, with 16 bases between. CDR3 sequence: CASSYQGGAWDGYTF. CDR3 coding DNA: TGTGCCAGCAGTTACCAAGGGGGGGCATGGGATGGCTACACCTTC.

The chain employs TRBV20-1 and TRBJ2-3; D gene unclear. The V end lost 6 bases, the J end lost 6 bases, and 7 bases lay between the germline ends. CDR1 DFQATT and CDR2 SNEGSKA come from the germline V gene (reference sequence). This CDR3 comprises 10 residues. The CDR3 region has the DNA TGCAGTGCAGGTGGGGATACGCAGTATTTT. Amino acid sequence: CSAGGDTQYF.

The chain links TRBV28 to TRBJ1-1, with D perhaps TRBD1 (5 bases). The CDR3 length is 16 residues. V was shortened by 6 bases and J by 8 bases, with 25 bases between the two germline ends. Per the germline V gene, CDR1 is MDHEN and CDR2 is SYDVKM. CDR3 DNA sequence: TGTGCCAGCAGCCCTTATTCTACGGGGACCAAGTACGAAGCTTTCTTT. Its protein product is CASSPYSTGTKYEAFF.

The chain joins TRBV10-3 to TRBJ1-6; the D gene is possibly TRBD1 (5 bases). This CDR3 region has 14 residues. Trimming shortened V by 10 bases and J by 4 bases, and 14 bases separated the two germline ends. Germline loops: CDR1 ENHRY, CDR2 SYGVKD. DNA for the CDR3: TGTGCCACCCGGGACGGTTTTTATAATTCACCCCTCCACTTT. Translated: CATRDGFYNSPLHF.

V and J are TRBV30 and TRBJ1-2; D is perhaps TRBD1 (5 bases). Germline CDR1 GTSNPN, CDR2 SVGIG (reference sequence). CDR3 size: 13 residues. Trimming took 2 bases from V and 4 from J, leaving 11 bases between them. In nucleotides, the CDR3 is TGTGCCTGGAGTCCGACAGACTTCTATGGCTACACCTTC. It translates to CAWSPTDFYGYTF.

The chain is built from TRBV21-1 and TRBJ2-6; the table's D gene call, TRBD1, was not cross checked with the DNA. TRBV21-1 is annotated as a pseudogene. This CDR3 contains 19 residues. In nucleotides, the CDR3 is TGTGCCAGCAGCAAAGTAAACGGACAGGTTTACTCCGGGGCCAACGTCCTGACTTTC. Encoded protein: CASSKVNGQVYSGANVLTF.

The rearrangement uses TRBV6-1 and TRBJ2-7, with 7 bases aligning to TRBD1. The CDR3 runs 14 residues. Germline loops: CDR1 MNHNS, CDR2 SASEGT. V shed 7 bases, J shed 0 bases, and the junction held 6 bases outside the gene matches. CDR3 amino acids: CASIAGTASYEQYF. DNA of the CDR3: TGTGCCAGCATAGCCGGGACAGCCTCCTACGAGCAGTACTTC.

The rearrangement links TRBV7-9 to TRBJ2-3, with D perhaps matching TRBD1 (6 bases). The germline gives CDR1 SEHNR, CDR2 FQNEAQ (reference sequence). V lost 5 bases to trimming and J lost 2 bases, with 17 bases between them. This CDR3 is 16 amino acids long. CDR3 nucleotides: TGTGCCAGCAGCCCGGACAGAGACCCACACACAGATACGCAGTATTTT. Translated: CASSPDRDPHTDTQYF.

The chain carries TRBV27 and TRBJ1-2; 9 bases are a match to TRBD1. V shed 4 bases and J 5 bases; nucleotides not matched to a gene: 14. Per germline, CDR1 MNHEY and CDR2 SMNVEV (reference sequence). The length of the CDR3 is 17 residues. The CDR3, as DNA: TGTGCCAGCAGTTCTGTCCGACAGGGGGGGTCCTCTTATGGCTACACCTTC. Amino acid sequence: CASSSVRQGGSSYGYTF.

This clone showed up just a few times. J is TRBJ2-7 and V is TRBV5-4; TRBD2 might be the D (5 bases). Trimming cost V 2 bases and J 7 bases, with 13 bases left between them. The germline V gene encodes CDR1 SGHNT and CDR2 YYREEE (reference sequence). This CDR3 region has 13 residues. The CDR3 is CASSLGSGIEQYF. CDR3 in DNA: TGTGCCAGCAGCTTAGGATCCGGGATTGAGCAGTACTTC.

In its sample, this clone was seen a few times. The chain links TRBV19 to TRBJ1-5, with D tentatively TRBD1 (5 bases). Germline CDR1 and CDR2: LNHDA and SQIVND (reference sequence). This CDR3 has 15 amino acids. V dropped 3 bases and J dropped 2 bases, with 11 bases sitting between them. The CDR3 bases are TGTGCCAGTAGTATGGGCAGGGAGGGCAATCAGCCCCAGCATTTT. Protein product: CASSMGREGNQPQHF.

The count of this clone is one. The V call is TRBV7-2, the J call TRBJ2-7; D is ambiguous. Germline V gene lookup returns CDR1 SGHTA and CDR2 FQGNSA. Between the trimmed V and J ends, which lost 0 bases and 2 bases, there was a span of 14 bases. CDR3 length: 16 residues. This CDR3 reads CASSLAPQVGTYEQYF. The CDR3 nucleotides read TGTGCCAGCAGCTTAGCCCCTCAGGTAGGGACCTACGAGCAGTACTTC.

V usage is TRBV7-8 and J usage is TRBJ1-3; D remains unclear. The CDR3 loop spans 12 amino acids. V dropped 2 bases and J dropped 9 bases, with 8 bases sitting between them. Germline CDR1 reads SGHVS; CDR2 reads FQNEAQ. The CDR3 DNA is TGTGCCAGCAGCTTACTTTCAGGCACCATATATTTT. It encodes CASSLLSGTIYF. Full variable domain (rest looked up from reference TRBV7-8 and TRBJ1-3): GAGVSQSPRYKVAKRGQDVALRCDPISGHVSLFWYQQALGQGPEFLTYFQNEAQLDKSGLPSDRFFAERPEGSVSTLKIQRTQQEDSAVYLCASSLLSGTIYFGEGSWLTVV.

J is TRBJ2-7 and V is TRBV28, with 10 bases matching TRBD1. The germline V gene has CDR1 MDHEN and CDR2 SYDVKM. Trimming cost V 4 bases and J 3 bases; bases outside gene matches: 3. The length of the CDR3 is 14 residues. The CDR3 DNA reads as TGTGCCAGCAGTTCTGGGACAGGGGACTACGAGCAGTACTTC. This translates into CASSSGTGDYEQYF.

The V call is TRBV5-4, the J call TRBJ1-4; D ambiguous. The germline gives CDR1 SGHNT, CDR2 YYREEE (reference sequence). With 0 bases removed from V and 4 bases from J, the gap between germline ends came to 4 bases. The CDR3 is made up of 13 amino acids. CDR3 loop: CASSLALNEKLFF. The DNA for the CDR3 is TGTGCCAGCAGCTTGGCCCTTAATGAAAAACTGTTTTTT.

This chain connects TRBV28 to TRBJ1-1; TRBD1 might be the D (5 bases). Trimming shortened V by 8 bases and J by 5 bases, and 12 bases separated the two germline ends. The germline CDR1 and CDR2 sequences are MDHEN and SYDVKM. This CDR3 region has 12 residues. This chain's CDR3 is CASERKGTEAFF. In DNA form, the CDR3 reads TGTGCCAGCGAACGCAAGGGGACTGAAGCTTTCTTT.

The gene calls are TRBV5-6 and TRBJ1-5; TRBD1 matches 8 bases. The germline V gene has CDR1 SGHDT and CDR2 YYEEEE. V shed 1 base and J 6 bases; nucleotides not matched to a gene: 12. This CDR3 has 17 amino acids. The CDR3: CASSLWQGAGYGQPQHF. CDR3 coding DNA: TGTGCCAGCAGCTTGTGGCAGGGGGCAGGGTACGGTCAGCCCCAGCATTTT.